The 3 T cell receptor beta chains below come from one sample, sequenced in a study of low-dose radiotherapy and immunotherapy resistance in tumors. First-strand cDNA used TRAV- and TRBV-specific primers, covering alpha and beta chains. Amplification, which lasted around 22 PCR cycles, used a constant-region primer and V-primer adapter to amplify TCRs. In TCRdb, the reads were re-called with MiXCR into one record per CDR3 protein. The sample carries about 100,000 distinct CDR3 sequences, 20% recorded once. As to time point: after trial treatment. The treatment denotes: LDRT plus nivolumab, ipilimumab, low-dose cyclophosphamide and aspirin (RACIN trial). This specimen was PBMCs, taken after low-dose radiotherapy plus immunotherapy. These TCRs come from a male donor with prostate cancer.

Ten or more counts support this clonotype. The CDR3 coding sequence is TGTGCCAGCAGCCAAGGACAGGGGCAGCCCCAGCATTTT. Protein sequence: CASSQGQGQPQHF. V gene TRBV3-1 combines with J gene TRBJ1-5; 8 bases are shared with TRBD1. The CDR3 contains 13 residues. Per the germline V gene, CDR1 is LGHDT and CDR2 is YNNKEL (reference sequence). The V segment lost 1 base and the J segment 7 bases; nucleotides outside the gene matches: 0.

This clonotype was observed many times. The rearrangement joins TRBV20-1 to TRBJ2-1, with D tentatively TRBD1 (5 bases). Trimming took off 6 bases at V and 4 bases at J, with 19 bases between the two ends. Germline CDR1 DFQATT, CDR2 SNEGSKA (reference sequence). CDR3 length equals 15 residues. CDR3 DNA sequence: TGCAGTGCACCACATACAGGAGTCCCTTACAATGAGCAGTTCTTC. Translated, it gives CSAPHTGVPYNEQFF.

As to this clonotype: A far larger clone differs by one base, so this is likely a read error. The gene calls are TRBV20-1 and TRBJ2-5, with 8 bases fitting TRBD2. V trimming: 6 bases; J trimming: 11 bases; junction bases outside the gene matches: 26. This CDR3 region has 17 residues. In germline, CDR1 is DFQATT, CDR2 SNEGSKA (reference sequence). For the CDR3, the DNA is TGCAGTGCCCCACCCGGGGGGGGCGGTATCACCTACAATGAGCAGTACTTC. Amino acids: CSAPPGGGGITYNEQYF.